Listed below are T cell receptor beta chains from one sample, sequenced in a study of identical twins. One entry per CDR3 protein, called by TCRdb with MiXCR from the 5' RACE reads. The table has hundreds of thousands of distinct CDR3 sequences, about 20% seen once. The sample was also reused in another study, on T cells expressing NK-cell markers.

Sequenced sample: PBMCs. These TCRs come from a woman between 18 and 29 years old in good health. Both conserved end residues are part of each CDR3. A D gene is named only where the DNA matches it firmly. Clone sizes are given selectively: once, few, many, or a class where the clone is expanded.

NA,TRBV4-3,TRBJ1-4,NA,TGCGCCAGCAGCCGCCTAACGAGGGCTAATGAAAAACTGTTTTTT,CASSRLTRANEKLFF
NA,TRBV7-9,TRBJ2-7,NA,TGTGCCAGCAGCGCTCAGGGGTTCGAGCAGTACTTC,CASSAQGFEQYF
NA,TRBV20-1,TRBJ1-2,NA,TGCAGTGCTCCTCCCGGGAACTTAGGCGGCTACACCTTC,CSAPPGNLGGYTF
NA,TRBV10-3,TRBJ2-5,TRBD2,TGTGCCATCAGTGAATCGGGCGGGGGGACCCAGTACTTC,CAISESGGGTQYF
few,TRBV5-5,TRBJ1-1,TRBD1,TGTGCCAGCAGCCTTCAGACAGGGTGGAAGACTGAAGCTTTCTTT,CASSLQTGWKTEAFF
NA,TRBV20-1,TRBJ1-3,NA,TGCAGTGCTAGAGATCGGCACTTTGGAAACACCATATATTTT,CSARDRHFGNTIYF
many,TRBV5-8,TRBJ2-3,NA,TGTGCCAGCAGCTTCCTGAGGGATACGCAGTATTTT,CASSFLRDTQYF
few,TRBV20-1,TRBJ1-1,NA,TGCAGTGCTAGCCACAGGGTGAAGACTGAAGCTTTCTTT,CSASHRVKTEAFF
NA,TRBV5-1,TRBJ2-1,TRBD2,TGCGCCAGCAGCCCAAGACTAGCGGGAACCCACAATGAGCAGTTCTTC,CASSPRLAGTHNEQFF
many,TRBV12-3/TRBV12-4,TRBJ2-3,NA,TGTGCCAGCAGTTCAGGACGGTTACCCACAGATACGCAGTATTTT,CASSSGRLPTDTQYF
many,TRBV12-3/TRBV12-4,TRBJ1-3,NA,TGTGCCAGCAGTTTTCAGGTTACAGGGAATTCTGGAAACACCATATATTTT,CASSFQVTGNSGNTIYF
few,TRBV2,TRBJ2-1,TRBD1,TGTGCCAGCGAAGGGGACAGGGGGAATGAGCAGTTCTTC,CASEGDRGNEQFF
NA,TRBV29-1,TRBJ2-7,NA,TGCAGCGTCCAAGGACAGCCTGGAAACGAGCAGTACTTC,CSVQGQPGNEQYF
NA,TRBV6-5,TRBJ2-1,NA,TGTGCCAGCAGTTACTCGTCCCCCAGGGTGAATGAGCAGTTCTTC,CASSYSSPRVNEQFF
few,TRBV20-1,TRBJ2-5,NA,TGCAGTGCTAGAACCCCCGGGGGGACCCAGTACTTC,CSARTPGGTQYF
once,TRBV3-1,TRBJ2-3,NA,TGTGCCAGCAGCCAAGATGGGACTGGGACAGATACGCAGTATTTT,CASSQDGTGTDTQYF
NA,TRBV18,TRBJ1-1,NA,TGTGCCAGCTCACTCAAACCAGCCAACACTGAAGCTTTCTTT,CASSLKPANTEAFF
NA,TRBV7-2,TRBJ2-1,TRBD2,TGTGCCAGCAGCTTAATAGCGGGAGGGGGTGGTGAGCAGTTCTTC,CASSLIAGGGGEQFF
few,TRBV7-9,TRBJ2-3,NA,TGTGCCAGCAGCTTAGCGGGAGCGGGTAGCACAGATACGCAGTATTTT,CASSLAGAGSTDTQYF
NA,TRBV4-3,TRBJ1-5,NA,TGCGCCAGCAGCCAGGCATTTAGCAATCAGCCCCAGCATTTT,CASSQAFSNQPQHF
few,TRBV20-1,TRBJ2-1,NA,TGCAGTGCGTTGGGACATTTGGAGGGTGAGCAGTTCTTC,CSALGHLEGEQFF
few,TRBV3-1,TRBJ2-3,NA,TGTGCCAGCAGCCAAGCAGGGGCAGATACGCAGTATTTT,CASSQAGADTQYF
many,TRBV12-3/TRBV12-4,TRBJ1-1,NA,TGTGCCAGCAGGCTTAGCGGTGGAGGGGGCACTGAAGCTTTCTTT,CASRLSGGGGTEAFF
few,TRBV20-1,TRBJ2-7,NA,TGCAGTGCCTCGGTCCACTACGAGCAGTACTTC,CSASVHYEQYF